These 8 T cell receptor beta chains were all obtained from the same sample, sequenced in a study of cytomegalovirus exposure and HLA in healthy donors. With 60 Vbeta and 13 Jbeta primers, the PCR was carried out. The repertoire was sequenced with immunoSEQ multiplex PCR; TCRdb's copy has only in-frame clones and lacks some. The sample includes 190,000 or so clones, around 86% seen only once; the top ten take 6.5%. Sample: PBMCs. The receptors originated from a woman aged 45-65 years in good health and CMV-seropositive.

The chain employs TRBV21-1 and TRBJ1-1; TRBD1, the table's D call, lacks a check against the DNA. TRBV21-1 is flagged as a pseudogene. The CDR3 has 12 amino acids. CDR3 protein: CAGQGAGTEAFF. CDR3 coding DNA: TGTGCCGGACAGGGGGCGGGAACTGAAGCTTTCTTT.

The chain joins TRBV4-3 to TRBJ1-1, with D possibly matching TRBD1 (5 bases). Germline-derived CDR1 and CDR2 are LGHNA and YSLEER. Between the trimmed V and J ends, which lost 2 bases and 6 bases, there was a span of 16 bases. This CDR3 has 15 residues. The CDR3 loop is CASSQSGARGAEAFF. CDR3 bases: TGCGCCAGCAGCCAATCCGGGGCTCGGGGGGCTGAAGCTTTCTTT.

The chain couples TRBV10-3 to TRBJ1-1; D is perhaps TRBD1 (5 bases). Trimming pared 6 bases from V and 0 bases from J, leaving 17 bases between. The CDR3 runs 16 residues. Germline V gene data show CDR1 as ENHRY and CDR2 as SYGVKD. The CDR3 DNA is TGTGCCATCAGCGACAGCCGACGAAATATGAACACTGAAGCTTTCTTT. Translating gives CAISDSRRNMNTEAFF.

This clone has only one observation. V usage is TRBV5-6 and J usage is TRBJ1-4; 11 bases match TRBD1. The CDR3 runs to 17 residues. In germline, CDR1 is SGHDT, CDR2 YYEEEE. Trimming took 0 bases from V and 3 from J; bases not matched to a gene: 4. The CDR3 sequence: CASSLGTGGAANEKLFF. CDR3 nucleotide sequence: TGTGCCAGCAGCTTGGGGACAGGGGGCGCAGCTAATGAAAAACTGTTTTTT. Filled out from reference TRBV5-6 and TRBJ1-4, the complete variable domain reads DAGVTQSPTHLIKTRGQQVTLRCSPKSGHDTVSWYQQALGQGPQFIFQYYEEEERQRGNFPDRFSGHQFPNYSSELNVNALLLGDSALYLCASSLGTGGAANEKLFFGSGTQLSVL.

The V gene is TRBV7-3, the J gene TRBJ2-1; D gene uncertain. The CDR3 is 15 amino acids. Trimming cost V 5 bases and J 0 bases, with 11 bases left between them. Germline-derived CDR1 and CDR2 are SGHTA and FQGTGA. CDR3 loop: CASSLTRSSYNEQFF. CDR3 DNA sequence: TGTGCCAGCAGCCTCACTCGGAGCTCCTACAATGAGCAGTTCTTC.

This chain uses TRBV6-5 with TRBJ1-1; no reliable D call. Germline V gene data show CDR1 as MNHEY and CDR2 as SVGAGI. This CDR3 is 15 amino acids long. Trimming took off 6 bases at V and 4 bases at J, with 18 bases between the two ends. The DNA for the CDR3 is TGTGCCAGCAGCGATCCGACCGTATCGGGCACTGAAGCTTTCTTT. Residues: CASSDPTVSGTEAFF.

The chain employs TRBV29-1 and TRBJ1-2, with TRBD1 as a possible D gene (6 bases). The CDR3 has 11 residues. Trimming took 4 bases from V and 8 from J, leaving 11 bases between them. Germline loops: CDR1 SQVTM, CDR2 ANQGSEA. CDR3 region: CSVGQGSGYTF. In DNA, the CDR3 is TGCAGCGTTGGCCAGGGGAGCGGCTACACCTTC.

This chain links TRBV2 with TRBJ2-5; a weak D match, TRBD1 (6 bases). CDR1 is SNHLY, CDR2 FYNNEI, per germline. V lost 7 bases and J lost 1, with 13 bases in between. This CDR3 has 14 residues. The CDR3 nucleotides are TGTGCCAGCACCGATAAGGACAGCCAAGAGACCCAGTACTTC. Its protein product is CASTDKDSQETQYF.